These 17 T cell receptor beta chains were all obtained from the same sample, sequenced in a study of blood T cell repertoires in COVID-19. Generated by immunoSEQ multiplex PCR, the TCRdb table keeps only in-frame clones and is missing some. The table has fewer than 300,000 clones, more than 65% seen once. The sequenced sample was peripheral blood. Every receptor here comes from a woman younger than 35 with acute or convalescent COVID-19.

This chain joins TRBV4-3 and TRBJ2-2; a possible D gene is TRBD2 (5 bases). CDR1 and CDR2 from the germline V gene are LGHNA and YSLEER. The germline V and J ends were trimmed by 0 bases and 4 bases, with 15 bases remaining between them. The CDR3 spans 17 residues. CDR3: CASSQDRPGSSTGELFF. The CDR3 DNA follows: TGCGCCAGCAGCCAAGATCGTCCGGGGTCGTCCACCGGGGAGCTGTTTTTT.

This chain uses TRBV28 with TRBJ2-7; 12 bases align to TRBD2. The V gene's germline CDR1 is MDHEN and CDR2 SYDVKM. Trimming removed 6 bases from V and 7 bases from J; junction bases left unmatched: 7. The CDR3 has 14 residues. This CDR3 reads CASRKTSGSGEQYF. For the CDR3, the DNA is TGTGCCAGCAGAAAGACTAGCGGGAGTGGGGAGCAGTACTTC.

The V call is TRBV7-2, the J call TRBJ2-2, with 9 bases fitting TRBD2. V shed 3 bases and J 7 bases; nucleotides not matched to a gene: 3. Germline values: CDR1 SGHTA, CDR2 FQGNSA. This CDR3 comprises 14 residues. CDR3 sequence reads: CASSFLAGVGELFF. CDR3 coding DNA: TGTGCCAGCAGCTTTTTAGCGGGGGTCGGGGAGCTGTTTTTT.

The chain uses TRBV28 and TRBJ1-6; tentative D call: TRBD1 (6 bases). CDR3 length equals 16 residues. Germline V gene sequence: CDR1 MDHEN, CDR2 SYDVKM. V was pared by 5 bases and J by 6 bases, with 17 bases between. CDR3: CASSPADRRSNSPLHF. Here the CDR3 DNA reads TGTGCCAGCAGTCCCGCTGACAGGAGGTCTAATTCACCCCTCCACTTT.

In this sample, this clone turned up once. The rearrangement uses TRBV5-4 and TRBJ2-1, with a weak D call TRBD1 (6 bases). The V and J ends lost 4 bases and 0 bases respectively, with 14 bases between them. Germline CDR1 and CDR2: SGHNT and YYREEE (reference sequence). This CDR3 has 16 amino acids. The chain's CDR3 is CASSGGERGSYNEQFF. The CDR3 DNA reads TGTGCCAGCAGCGGGGGCGAGCGAGGCTCCTACAATGAGCAGTTCTTC.

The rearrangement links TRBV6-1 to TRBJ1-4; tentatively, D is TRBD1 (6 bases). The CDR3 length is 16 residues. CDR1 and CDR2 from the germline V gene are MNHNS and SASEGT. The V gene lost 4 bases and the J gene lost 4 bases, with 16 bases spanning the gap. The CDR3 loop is CASSGWNGGYNEKLFF. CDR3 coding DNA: TGTGCCAGCAGTGGTTGGAATGGGGGCTATAATGAAAAACTGTTTTTT.

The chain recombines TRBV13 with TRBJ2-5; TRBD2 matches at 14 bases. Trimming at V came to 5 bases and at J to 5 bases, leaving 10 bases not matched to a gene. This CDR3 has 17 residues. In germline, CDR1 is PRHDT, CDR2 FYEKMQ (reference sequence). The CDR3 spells CASSLRTSGRIGETQYF. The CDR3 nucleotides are TGTGCCAGCAGCCTTCGGACTAGCGGGAGGATTGGGGAGACCCAGTACTTC.

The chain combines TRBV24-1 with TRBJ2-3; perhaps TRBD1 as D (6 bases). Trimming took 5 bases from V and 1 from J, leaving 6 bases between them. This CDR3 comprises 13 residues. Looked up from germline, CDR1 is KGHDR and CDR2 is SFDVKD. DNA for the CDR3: TGTGCCACCAGTGGGGGGCGCACAGATACGCAGTATTTT. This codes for CATSGGRTDTQYF.

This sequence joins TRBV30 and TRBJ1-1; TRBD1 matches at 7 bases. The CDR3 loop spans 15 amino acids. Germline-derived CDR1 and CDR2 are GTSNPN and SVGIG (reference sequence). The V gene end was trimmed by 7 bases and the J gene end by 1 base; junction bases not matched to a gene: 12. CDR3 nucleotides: TGTGCCTCGACCCCGCTGGGACAGTCGAACACTGAAGCTTTCTTT. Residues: CASTPLGQSNTEAFF.

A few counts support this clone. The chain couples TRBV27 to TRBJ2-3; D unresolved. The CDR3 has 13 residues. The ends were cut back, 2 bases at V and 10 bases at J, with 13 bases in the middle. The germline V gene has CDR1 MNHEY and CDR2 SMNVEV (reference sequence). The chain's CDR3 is CASSLGPQTAQYF. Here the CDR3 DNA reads TGTGCCAGCAGTTTAGGGCCCCAGACCGCGCAGTATTTT.

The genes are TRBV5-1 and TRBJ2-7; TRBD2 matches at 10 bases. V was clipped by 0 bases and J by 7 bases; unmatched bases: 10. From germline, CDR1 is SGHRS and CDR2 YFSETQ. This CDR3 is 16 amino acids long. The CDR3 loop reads CASSLASGRALWEQYF. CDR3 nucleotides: TGCGCCAGCAGCTTGGCCAGCGGGAGGGCCCTCTGGGAGCAGTACTTC.

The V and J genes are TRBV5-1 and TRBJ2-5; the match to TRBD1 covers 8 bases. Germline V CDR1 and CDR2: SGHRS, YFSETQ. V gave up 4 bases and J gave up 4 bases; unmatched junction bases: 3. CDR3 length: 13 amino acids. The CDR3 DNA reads TGCGCCAGCAGCCCCGGACAGGGAGAGACCCAGTACTTC. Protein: CASSPGQGETQYF.

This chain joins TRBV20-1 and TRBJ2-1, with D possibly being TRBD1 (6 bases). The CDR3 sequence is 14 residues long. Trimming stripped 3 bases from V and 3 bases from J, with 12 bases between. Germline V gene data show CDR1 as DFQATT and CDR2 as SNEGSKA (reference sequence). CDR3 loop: CSASSGVGYNEQFF. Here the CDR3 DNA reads TGCAGTGCTAGTTCAGGGGTAGGCTACAATGAGCAGTTCTTC.

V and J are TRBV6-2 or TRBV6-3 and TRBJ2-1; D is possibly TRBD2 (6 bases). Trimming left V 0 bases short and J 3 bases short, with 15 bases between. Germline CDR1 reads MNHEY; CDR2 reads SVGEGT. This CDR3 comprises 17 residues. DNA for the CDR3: TGTGCCAGCAGTTACTCGATAGCGGACCGTATCTACAATGAGCAGTTCTTC. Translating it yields CASSYSIADRIYNEQFF.

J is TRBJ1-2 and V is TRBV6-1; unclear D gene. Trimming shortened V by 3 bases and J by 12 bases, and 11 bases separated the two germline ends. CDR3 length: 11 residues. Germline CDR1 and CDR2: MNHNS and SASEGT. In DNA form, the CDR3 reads TGTGCCAGCAGTGACGAGTTTCGGGACACCTTC. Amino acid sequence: CASSDEFRDTF.

DNA of the CDR3: TGTGCCAGCAGTACCTACAGGGGAAGGCCAAAGAAGAACACTGAAGCTTTCTTT. The encoded protein is CASSTYRGRPKKNTEAFF. The chain recombines TRBV6-2 or TRBV6-3 with TRBJ1-1; 7 bases map to TRBD1. Germline V gene lookup returns CDR1 MNHEY and CDR2 SVGEGT. The trim removed 5 bases at V and 1 base at J, leaving 16 bases unmatched. The CDR3 loop spans 18 amino acids.

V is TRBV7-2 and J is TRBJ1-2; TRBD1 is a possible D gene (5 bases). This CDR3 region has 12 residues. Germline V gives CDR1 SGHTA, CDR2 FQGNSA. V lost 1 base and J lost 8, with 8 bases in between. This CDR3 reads CASSLVGVGYTF. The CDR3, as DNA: TGTGCCAGCAGCTTAGTAGGGGTGGGCTACACCTTC. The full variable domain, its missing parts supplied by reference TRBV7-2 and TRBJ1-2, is GAGVSQSPSNKVTEKGKDVELRCDPISGHTALYWYRQSLGQGLEFLIYFQGNSAPDKSGLPSDRFSAERTGGSVSTLTIQRTQQEDSAVYLCASSLVGVGYTFGSGTRLTVV.